These 8 T cell receptor beta chains were all obtained from the same sample, sequenced in a study of T cells after yellow fever vaccination. TCRdb itself ran the 5' RACE reads through MiXCR, one entry per CDR3 protein. Here the sample spans fewer than 85,000 distinct CDR3 sequences, roughly 7.7% being singletons. This specimen consisted of CD8+ T cells sorted from PBMCs, obtained on the day of the yellow fever booster vaccination. The receptors derive from a man aged 25-40 years who received the YFV17D yellow fever vaccine.

This clonotype was counted between two and nine times. The chain is built from TRBV1 and TRBJ2-5; the DNA was not compared with TRBD2, the D call given in the table. TRBV1 is shown as a pseudogene. CDR3 length: 15 amino acids. CDR3 coding DNA: TGCACCAGCAGCCGGATAGCGGGTTTCCAAGAGACCCAGTACTTC. This encodes CTSSRIAGFQETQYF.

This clonotype was picked up a small number of times. The J gene is TRBJ2-5, the V gene TRBV19; D is unresolved. V was pared by 3 bases and J by 2 bases, with 7 bases between. The CDR3 covers 13 residues. Germline CDR1 is LNHDA and CDR2 is SQIVND (reference sequence). The CDR3 is CASSMSEQETQYF. CDR3 in DNA: TGTGCCAGTAGTATGTCGGAGCAAGAGACCCAGTACTTC.

V is TRBV15 and J is TRBJ2-1, with D hard to call. Trimming left V 0 bases short and J 3 bases short, with 9 bases between. This CDR3 is built from 15 residues. CDR1 is LNHNV, CDR2 YYDKDF, per germline (reference sequence). CDR3 sequence reads: CATSRDLQVYNEQFF. CDR3 in DNA: TGTGCCACCAGCAGAGATCTCCAGGTCTACAATGAGCAGTTCTTC.

There are many counts of this clonotype. The CDR3 region has the DNA TGTGCCAGCAGCTTTTACGACGCCACAGATACGCAGTATTTT. It translates to CASSFYDATDTQYF. The chain couples TRBV5-5 to TRBJ2-3; no clear D. V gave up 2 bases and J gave up 2 bases, with 9 bases separating them. This CDR3 comprises 14 residues. Germline CDR1 and CDR2: SGHKS and YYEKEE (reference sequence).

V usage is TRBV29-1 and J usage is TRBJ2-7; TRBD1 matches at 7 bases. Looked up from germline, CDR1 is SQVTM and CDR2 is ANQGSEA. The V and J ends lost 5 bases and 6 bases, in that order; junction bases with no gene match: 7. This CDR3 is 12 amino acids long. The CDR3 is CSVNRGTGEQYF. In nucleotides, the CDR3 is TGCAGCGTTAACAGGGGAACGGGCGAGCAGTACTTC.

This clonotype was detected a few times. This rearrangement joins TRBV19 to TRBJ2-7; TRBD1 matches at 9 bases. This CDR3 region has 15 residues. J gave up 3 bases and V 6 bases, and 9 bases lay outside the gene matches. The germline gives CDR1 LNHDA, CDR2 SQIVND (reference sequence). CDR3 sequence reads: CASSFSGTGSYEQYF. CDR3 nucleotides: TGTGCCAGTAGCTTCTCCGGGACAGGGAGCTACGAGCAGTACTTC.

This clonotype was detected a few times. CDR3 amino acids: CASSLSTPTETQYF. The CDR3 DNA follows: TGTGCCAGCAGTTTGAGCACACCCACGGAGACCCAGTACTTC. This chain uses TRBV28 with TRBJ2-5; no reliable D call. This CDR3 is built from 14 residues. V lost 3 bases to trimming and J lost 5 bases, with 13 bases between them. CDR1 MDHEN and CDR2 SYDVKM come from the germline V gene.

This clonotype has just a few counts. This chain connects TRBV3-1 to TRBJ2-7; 9 nucleotides agree with TRBD1. Germline lookup yields CDR1 LGHDT and CDR2 YNNKEL (reference sequence). V shed 1 base and J 3 bases; nucleotides not matched to a gene: 4. This CDR3 region has 15 residues. The DNA of the CDR3 is TGTGCCAGCAGCCAAGTAGTGACAGGGGGCTACGAGCAGTACTTC. Its translation: CASSQVVTGGYEQYF.